This T cell receptor (beta chain) was identified in a study of T-cell memory formation after mild COVID-19 (dated by TCRdb to the early 2020s). Background for the entire study: TCR sequence clusters from the two donors were largely donor specific. The cohort comprised two young, previously healthy adult volunteers, one female and one male. In a couple of donors, T-cell clones that expanded and contracted after mild COVID-19 were tracked by sequencing TCRalpha and TCRbeta repertoires over time.

Turning to this clonotype: No cognate antigen has been identified for it. One base away there is no much larger clone; base qualities are not given.

Sequenced using an Illumina NovaSeq 6000. cDNA libraries for TCRalpha and TCRbeta were prepared by 5'RACE using constant-segment primers, with sample barcodes and unique molecular identifiers added. RNA was extracted from every sample with Trizol reagent. The libraries were amplified in two PCR steps, and the second step added a second sample barcode and Illumina TruSeq adapters. Sequencing of the libraries was done on an Illumina NovaSeq, producing 2 x 150 bp paired-end reads. The authors processed their data as follows. With migec v1.2.7, reads were demultiplexed and then collapsed into UMI-guided consensus sequences. Using mixcr v2.1.11, the UMI consensuses were aligned to TRA and TRB V and J templates and assembled into clonotypes. A clonotype was counted as expanded or contracted only if both edgeR and NoisET called the change significant, with noise models trained on biological replicates. edgeR calls used a false discovery rate-adjusted p below 0.01 and a log2 fold-change threshold of 1. PCA with hierarchical clustering of max-normalized trajectories of the 1000 most abundant clonotypes was used as exploratory dynamics analysis. Each responding clone was given a CD4 or CD8 phenotype based on the CD4+ and CD8+ repertoires, which had been sequenced separately. TCRdb reprocessing: public reads trimmed at Q25 with fastp, clones called with MiXCR, in-frame beta chains kept. For every CDR3 protein sequence, its rows merge into one entry that carries the most common genes and DNA. The authors' filters were not applied to this entry. The sample records 80,000 to 95,000 distinct CDR3 sequences, around 25% of which are singletons. Under 55% of the sample is held by the ten biggest clonotypes.

Ficoll-Paque density gradient centrifugation was used to isolate PBMCs. As encoded in the germline V gene (reference sequence), CDR1 is SEHNR while CDR2 is FQNEAQ. The CDR3 measures 14 amino acids from cysteine to phenylalanine. Only CDR3 DNA remains: 42 bases, in frame from the first base. V lost 6 bases and J lost 3 bases, and the count of bases not matched to a germline gene is 5. Findings and caveats that apply to the study as a whole: Only a couple of mild cases were covered by the study, and larger cohorts that include severe cases with pre-infection samples were considered necessary. Contracting CD4+ clones appeared mostly in the CM and EM memory subsets, whereas CD8+ clones were enriched in EMRA. The second-wave clones that peaked on day 37 were not confirmed to be SARS-CoV-2 specific. Balanced CD4/CD8 phenotypes were observed for clones contracting from day 15 to 85, whereas a bias towards CD4+ was observed for a second wave of clones expanding from day 15 to 37. Some responding clones were detected in pre-infection memory, suggesting pre-existing cross-reactive memory T cells joined the SARS-CoV-2 response.

The source is a man between 18 and 29 years old who had mild COVID-19 (a few samples of this study predate the infection). The sample titles of this study are shuffled in the database, so cell type and time point are left out; the donor was told from shared clones. The sequenced material came from PBMCs or a T cell subset sorted from them (not recorded which). The sequence links TRBV7-9 to TRBJ1-2, with 9 central nucleotides matching TRBD1. The nucleotides read TGTGCCAGCAGGGGACAGGGCATCTACTATGGCTACACCTTC. It specifies CASRGQGIYYGYTF. Joined to the reference TRBV7-9 and TRBJ1-2 proteins, this CDR3 gives the full variable domain: DTGVSQNPRHKITKRGQNVTFRCDPISEHNRLYWYRQTLGQGPEFLTYFQNEAQLEKSRLLSDRFSAERPKGSFSTLEIQRTEQGDSAMYLCASRGQGIYYGYTFGSGTRLTVV.